Below are 8 T cell receptor beta chains sequenced from a single sample in a study of CD8+CD57+ T cells in acquired aplastic anemia. Profiles of TCR beta VDJ and CDR3 were generated from a genomic DNA template. In TCRdb, the reads were re-called with MiXCR into one record per CDR3 protein. This sample yields about 260,000 distinct CDR3 sequences, of which about 80% are seen a single time; around 40% belongs to the top ten. Those patients picked for sequencing had displayed CD8+CD57+ cell expansion on flow cytometry. Sequences were obtained from sorted CD4+, CD8+, or CD8+CD57+ T cells (not recorded which) from PBMCs. These receptors all stem from a human donor with aplastic anemia.

This clonotype appeared a few times. The rearrangement links TRBV7-2 to TRBJ1-1; D call uncertain. V was shortened by 5 bases and J by 13 bases, with 26 bases between the two germline ends. There are 15 residues in the CDR3. Germline V gives CDR1 SGHTA, CDR2 FQGNSA. CDR3 in amino acids: CASSPGGPAYVRSFF. Here the CDR3 DNA reads TGTGCCAGCAGCCCCGGTGGGCCTGCGTACGTACGCAGTTTCTTT. Full variable domain (remainder filled in from reference TRBV7-2 and TRBJ1-1): GAGVSQSPSNKVTEKGKDVELRCDPISGHTALYWYRQSLGQGLEFLIYFQGNSAPDKSGLPSDRFSAERTGGSVSTLTIQRTQQEDSAVYLCASSPGGPAYVRSFFGQGTRLTVV.

V usage is TRBV5-4 and J usage is TRBJ1-2, with TRBD1 identical over 8 bases. V shed 0 bases and J 8 bases; nucleotides not matched to a gene: 12. Looked up from germline, CDR1 is SGHNT and CDR2 is YYREEE (reference sequence). The CDR3 contains 16 residues. The CDR3 sequence is CASSLERDRLDSGYTF. DNA for the CDR3: TGTGCCAGCAGCTTGGAGAGGGACAGGCTGGATTCAGGCTACACCTTC.

Remarks on this clonotype: Because the CDR3 is missing its conserved closing phenylalanine or tryptophan, this is likely a read error. The DNA is left out, because the CDR3 cannot be placed on it with certainty; the CDR3 is given as TCRdb lists it. The rearrangement links TRBV7-8 to TRBJ2-2; TRBD2 is taken as the D call from the table, unchecked against the DNA. The CDR3 is 12 amino acids long, termini counted. The germline V gene has CDR1 SGHVS and CDR2 FQNEAQ. The chain's CDR3 is CASSLARGPVSY.

This clonotype was detected only a few times. The chain combines TRBV11-3 with TRBJ2-6; D is ambiguous. The CDR3 is 16 amino acids. Trimming stripped 0 bases from V and 4 bases from J, with 10 bases between. The germline CDR1 and CDR2 sequences are SGHNT and YENEEA. This CDR3 reads CASSLEGTDGANVLTF. For the CDR3, the DNA is TGTGCCAGCAGCTTAGAGGGTACAGACGGGGCCAACGTCCTGACTTTC.

About this clonotype itself: At one end the junction does not follow the germline gene, possibly because of a read error. This chain joins TRBV7-2 and TRBJ2-3; D is perhaps TRBD1 or TRBD2 (5 bases each). CDR1 SGHTA and CDR2 FQGNSA come from the germline V gene. The CDR3 length is 14 residues. The CDR3 loop reads CASSLAGDRTTLSF. In DNA, the CDR3 is TGTGCCAGCAGCTTAGCGGGAGATCGGACAACCCTTTCCTTT.

The chain carries TRBV10-3 and TRBJ2-1; the D gene is possibly TRBD1 (5 bases). Trimming removed 0 bases from V and 6 bases from J, with 15 bases in between. Looked up from germline, CDR1 is ENHRY and CDR2 is SYGVKD. CDR3 length: 16 amino acids. In DNA, the CDR3 is TGTGCCATCAGTGAGTCGACGTCAGGGTTTCGCAATGAGCAGTTCTTC. It translates to CAISESTSGFRNEQFF.

This clonotype showed up just once. The J gene is TRBJ2-1, the V gene TRBV5-6, with 11 bases lining up with TRBD2. CDR1 is SGHDT, CDR2 YYEEEE, per germline. CDR3 size: 19 residues. The J segment lost 8 bases and the V segment lost 2 bases, leaving 18 bases of the junction unmatched. The CDR3 DNA reads TGTGCCAGCAGCTTAGGGGCTCTAATACTAGCGGGGGTGAGCGATGAGCAGTTCTTC. It encodes CASSLGALILAGVSDEQFF.

The chain carries TRBV7-9 and TRBJ1-6, with D possibly being TRBD1 (5 bases). This CDR3 region has 16 residues. V gave up 7 bases and J gave up 12 bases, with 25 bases separating them. The V gene's germline CDR1 is SEHNR and CDR2 FQNEAQ (reference sequence). In DNA form, the CDR3 reads TGTGCCAGCAAGTTGGGGGAGGACGAAGAGACCCAACCCCTCCACTTT. This sequence encodes CASKLGEDEETQPLHF. The full variable domain, its missing parts supplied by reference TRBV7-9 and TRBJ1-6, is DTGVSQNPRHKITKRGQNVTFRCDPISEHNRLYWYRQTLGQGPEFLTYFQNEAQLEKSRLLSDRFSAERPKGSFSTLEIQRTEQGDSAMYLCASKLGEDEETQPLHFGNGTRLTVT.